These 26 T cell receptor beta chains share one sample of origin, sequenced in a study of blood T cell repertoires in COVID-19. Profiled with immunoSEQ multiplex PCR; TCRdb holds only in-frame clones, not every one. Of around 160,000 clones in the sample, roughly 91% are singletons; the top ten hold less than 2.5%. Sequenced sample: peripheral blood. The receptors were sampled from a man younger than 35 with acute or convalescent COVID-19.

The chain has TRBV2 and TRBJ1-5, with D perhaps TRBD1 (5 bases). This CDR3 has 14 amino acids. CDR1 and CDR2 (germline): SNHLY, FYNNEI. Trimming removed 4 bases at V and 7 bases at J, with 14 bases between. Here the CDR3 DNA reads TGTGCCAGCAGTGCATCACAGGTTATCCAGCCCCAGCATTTT. Amino acid sequence: CASSASQVIQPQHF.

Turning to this clone: Other DNA sequences from this sample encode an identical CDR3 as well. The chain carries TRBV3-1 (or the pseudogene TRBV3-2) and TRBJ1-5; D remains unclear. Trimming left V 0 bases short and J 4 bases short, with 4 bases between. The CDR3 sequence is 13 residues long. Germline V lookup: CDR1 LGHDT, CDR2 YNNKEL (reference sequence). Here the CDR3 reads CASSQDRNQPQHF. The CDR3 DNA reads as TGTGCCAGCAGCCAAGATCGTAATCAGCCCCAGCATTTT.

J is TRBJ1-5 and V is TRBV5-4; D is ambiguous. V was trimmed by 1 base and J by 2 bases, leaving 7 bases between them. The CDR3 loop spans 14 amino acids. The germline V gene encodes CDR1 SGHNT and CDR2 YYREEE (reference sequence). The CDR3, as DNA: TGTGCCAGCAGCTTGATGGGAGGCAATCAGCCCCAGCATTTT. This gives the protein CASSLMGGNQPQHF.

The V gene is TRBV30, the J gene TRBJ1-1; the D is unclear. CDR1 and CDR2 from the germline V gene are GTSNPN and SVGIG (reference sequence). V lost 0 bases and J 2 bases, leaving 10 bases between the germline ends. CDR3 length: 14 residues. The CDR3 sequence is CAWSVGVLNTEAFF. The CDR3 nucleotides are TGTGCCTGGAGTGTAGGAGTACTAAACACTGAAGCTTTCTTT.

This clone was observed a single time. V and J are TRBV6-5 and TRBJ1-2; 7 bases are shared with TRBD1. The J segment lost 3 bases and the V segment lost 0 bases, leaving 7 bases of the junction unmatched. Germline V CDR1 and CDR2: MNHEY, SVGAGI. CDR3 length equals 16 residues. In nucleotides, the CDR3 is TGTGCCAGCAGTTACTCGTGGACAGGTCCCTACTATGGCTACACCTTC. This sequence encodes CASSYSWTGPYYGYTF.

The chain has TRBV5-4 and TRBJ1-2; 10 bases align to TRBD1. The CDR3 has 15 amino acids. Germline CDR1 reads SGHNT; CDR2 reads YYREEE (reference sequence). Trimming took 4 bases from V and 5 from J; bases not matched to a gene: 8. The CDR3 protein is CASSGTGTGDYGYTF. The CDR3 bases are TGTGCCAGCAGCGGTACCGGGACAGGGGATTATGGCTACACCTTC. Looking up the rest from reference TRBV5-4 and TRBJ1-2 gives the full variable domain: ETGVTQSPTHLIKTRGQQVTLRCSSQSGHNTVSWYQQALGQGPQFIFQYYREEENGRGNFPPRFSGLQFPNYSSELNVNALELDDSALYLCASSGTGTGDYGYTFGSGTRLTVV.

The J gene is TRBJ1-1, the V gene TRBV5-1; D is possibly TRBD1 (6 bases). Looked up from germline, CDR1 is SGHRS and CDR2 is YFSETQ. The CDR3 loop spans 13 amino acids. V was clipped by 5 bases and J by 5 bases, with 13 bases between them. DNA of the CDR3: TGCGCCAGCAGTGTGGGGGCGCAAACTGAAGCTTTCTTT. This translates into CASSVGAQTEAFF.

The chain combines TRBV10-2 with TRBJ2-7; a possible D gene is TRBD1 (6 bases). CDR1 and CDR2 from the germline V gene are WSHSY and SAAADI. The CDR3 runs to 13 residues. The V end lost 3 bases, the J end lost 3 bases, and 9 bases lay between the germline ends. CDR3 region: CASSDTGIYEQYF. The CDR3 coding sequence is TGCGCCAGCAGTGATACAGGGATCTACGAGCAGTACTTC.

The chain uses TRBV4-2 and TRBJ2-1; the match to TRBD2 covers 8 bases. Germline CDR1 reads LGHNA; CDR2 reads YNFKEQ. The CDR3 is made up of 19 amino acids. Unmatched junction bases numbered 18, after V lost 0 bases and J lost 8 bases. The CDR3 DNA sequence: TGTGCCAGCAGCCAAGATGGGTTAGCGGGACTATTATCGGGGGATGAGCAGTTCTTC. Protein sequence: CASSQDGLAGLLSGDEQFF.

The chain recombines TRBV5-5 with TRBJ2-7; 7 bases match TRBD2. The germline V gene has CDR1 SGHKS and CDR2 YYEKEE (reference sequence). The trim removed 4 bases at V and 3 bases at J, leaving 10 bases unmatched. This CDR3 is 15 amino acids long. CDR3 in DNA: TGTGCCAGCAGCATTGGGGGAGGGGTTGTCTACGAGCAGTACTTC. It translates to CASSIGGGVVYEQYF.

This chain links TRBV18 with TRBJ1-1; 9 bases fit TRBD1. The CDR3 extends over 14 amino acids. Trimming took 6 bases from V and 3 from J; bases not matched to a gene: 5. Germline CDR1 reads KGHSH; CDR2 reads LQKENI. CDR3 in amino acids: CASSEGQGYTEAFF. In nucleotides, the CDR3 is TGTGCCAGCTCGGAGGGACAGGGTTACACTGAAGCTTTCTTT.

The chain employs TRBV5-1 and TRBJ2-1, with TRBD1 identical over 9 bases. The CDR3 is 16 amino acids. CDR1 and CDR2 (germline): SGHRS, YFSETQ. The junction had 7 bases not matched to a gene; V was cut back by 2 bases and J by 4 bases. The CDR3 here is CASSFLQGAGYNEQFF. The DNA of the CDR3 is TGCGCCAGCAGCTTCTTACAGGGGGCTGGGTACAATGAGCAGTTCTTC.

Of note for this clone: In the same sample, other DNA sequences code for this CDR3. The chain combines TRBV19 with TRBJ1-5, with TRBD1 matching 9 bases. Germline trimming cut 5 bases from V and 0 bases from J; bases unmatched to any gene: 2. CDR1 and CDR2 (germline): LNHDA, SQIVND (reference sequence). The CDR3 is 15 residues long. The CDR3 sequence: CASSSGQGSNQPQHF. The CDR3 region has the DNA TGTGCCAGTAGTTCGGGACAGGGTAGCAATCAGCCCCAGCATTTT. The variable domain in full, with the rest retrieved from reference TRBV19 and TRBJ1-5, is DGGITQSPKYLFRKEGQNVTLSCEQNLNHDAMYWYRQDPGQGLRLIYYSQIVNDFQKGDIAEGYSVSREKKESFPLTVTSAQKNPTAFYLCASSSGQGSNQPQHFGDGTRLSIL.

This chain uses TRBV4-1 with TRBJ2-7; 7 positions match TRBD2. The CDR3 is 17 residues long. Trimming removed 1 base from V and 7 bases from J; junction bases left unmatched: 16. Germline CDR1 is MGHRA and CDR2 is YSYEKL. In DNA form, the CDR3 reads TGCGCCAGCAGCCAAGGTGATTCGTGGGAGGGCCGTCGGGAGCAGTACTTC. Translating it yields CASSQGDSWEGRREQYF.

The CDR3 region is CASSEDRGYTNEKLFF. The CDR3 DNA reads as TGTGCCAGCAGTGAAGACAGGGGATACACTAATGAAAAACTGTTTTTT. This rearrangement joins TRBV25-1 to TRBJ1-4, with 8 nucleotides matching TRBD1. The CDR3 is 16 amino acids. From germline, CDR1 is MGHDK and CDR2 SYGVNS. J gave up 2 bases and V 2 bases, and 4 bases lay outside the gene matches.

V usage is TRBV5-1 and J usage is TRBJ1-4; D call uncertain. The CDR3 is 15 residues long. Trimming shortened V by 0 bases and J by 8 bases, and 14 bases separated the two germline ends. The V gene's germline CDR1 is SGHRS and CDR2 YFSETQ. DNA for the CDR3: TGCGCCAGCAGCTTGGCCCGGGGATTTGAAGAAAAACTGTTTTTT. Residues: CASSLARGFEEKLFF. Looking up the rest from reference TRBV5-1 and TRBJ1-4 gives the full variable domain: KAGVTQTPRYLIKTRGQQVTLSCSPISGHRSVSWYQQTPGQGLQFLFEYFSETQRNKGNFPGRFSGRQFSNSRSEMNVSTLELGDSALYLCASSLARGFEEKLFFGSGTQLSVL.

There are a few counts of this clone. V gene TRBV5-1 combines with J gene TRBJ2-6; 7 bases align to TRBD1. The CDR3 extends over 18 amino acids. The V gene's germline CDR1 is SGHRS and CDR2 YFSETQ. V was clipped by 4 bases and J by 0 bases; unmatched bases: 10. CDR3 loop: CASSVGQSRLSGANVLTF. CDR3 sequence (DNA): TGCGCCAGCAGCGTGGGACAGAGTAGACTCTCTGGGGCCAACGTCCTGACTTTC.

This clone has just one count. The V call is TRBV2, the J call TRBJ1-6; possible D gene TRBD1, 6 bases. Per germline, CDR1 SNHLY and CDR2 FYNNEI. With 2 bases removed from V and 0 bases from J, the gap between germline ends came to 8 bases. CDR3 size: 16 residues. In DNA form, the CDR3 reads TGTGCCAGCAGTGAACAGGGGACCTCCTATAATTCACCCCTCCACTTT. As protein: CASSEQGTSYNSPLHF.

This chain connects TRBV5-1 to TRBJ1-3; possibly TRBD1 for D (5 bases). V was pared by 1 base and J by 0 bases, with 20 bases between. This CDR3 contains 19 residues. Per the germline V gene, CDR1 is SGHRS and CDR2 is YFSETQ. The CDR3 bases are TGCGCCAGCAGCTTGTGGGGCCTTAGACAGCCCAGCTCTGGAAACACCATATATTTT. Protein sequence: CASSLWGLRQPSSGNTIYF.

This rearrangement joins TRBV27 to TRBJ2-7; TRBD2 aligns across 7 bases. V trimming: 6 bases; J trimming: 5 bases; junction bases outside the gene matches: 7. CDR1 is MNHEY and CDR2 is SMNVEV in the germline V gene (reference sequence). The CDR3 covers 13 residues. The CDR3 protein is CASRADGGNEQYF. The CDR3, as DNA: TGTGCCAGCAGGGCAGACGGGGGGAACGAGCAGTACTTC.

The chain recombines TRBV5-4 with TRBJ1-1; TRBD1 might be the D (5 bases). The germline CDR1 and CDR2 sequences are SGHNT and YYREEE (reference sequence). The CDR3 is 15 residues long. The V gene lost 5 bases and the J gene lost 1 base, with 15 bases spanning the gap. This CDR3 is CASSAARGKNTEAFF. CDR3 nucleotides: TGTGCCAGCAGTGCCGCACGGGGGAAGAACACTGAAGCTTTCTTT.

The chain uses TRBV2 and TRBJ2-3; no clear D. This CDR3 spans 11 amino acids. Germline CDR1 is SNHLY and CDR2 is FYNNEI. Between the trimmed V and J ends, which lost 10 bases and 6 bases, there was a span of 11 bases. The CDR3 DNA sequence: TGTGCCATAACACCTGTGGATACGCAGTATTTT. Translation: CAITPVDTQYF.

J is TRBJ1-6 and V is TRBV5-1; TRBD1 matches 10 bases. In germline, CDR1 is SGHRS, CDR2 YFSETQ. This CDR3 comprises 16 residues. The junction had 6 bases not matched to a gene; V was cut back by 5 bases and J by 4 bases. The CDR3 DNA reads as TGCGCCAGCAGTCCGACAGGGGGCGTATATAATTCACCCCTCCACTTT. The encoded protein is CASSPTGGVYNSPLHF. The whole variable domain, filled in from reference TRBV5-1 and TRBJ1-6, reads KAGVTQTPRYLIKTRGQQVTLSCSPISGHRSVSWYQQTPGQGLQFLFEYFSETQRNKGNFPGRFSGRQFSNSRSEMNVSTLELGDSALYLCASSPTGGVYNSPLHFGNGTRLTVT.

The genes are TRBV10-2 and TRBJ1-4; D not resolved. The germline gives CDR1 WSHSY, CDR2 SAAADI. This CDR3 has 11 amino acids. V lost 6 bases, J lost 8 bases, and 7 bases lay in between. The DNA for the CDR3 is TGCGCCAGCAGCCCGGGAGAAAAACTGTTTTTT. The encoded protein is CASSPGEKLFF.

The rearrangement uses TRBV15 and TRBJ1-1, with 7 bases matching TRBD1. The CDR3 length is 16 residues. Losses at the gene ends were 0 bases for V and 3 bases for J; bases not matched to a gene: 7. CDR1 is LNHNV, CDR2 YYDKDF, per germline (reference sequence). CDR3 bases: TGTGCCACCAGCAGAGAATCAGGGGGTTCTGACACTGAAGCTTTCTTT. This codes for CATSRESGGSDTEAFF.

V is TRBV5-1 and J is TRBJ1-1; TRBD1 matches at 9 bases. The length of the CDR3 is 15 residues. V was clipped by 2 bases and J by 6 bases; unmatched bases: 8. Germline V gene data show CDR1 as SGHRS and CDR2 as YFSETQ. CDR3 in DNA: TGCGCCAGCAGCTTACAGGGGGCCATGGACGCTGAAGCTTTCTTT. It specifies CASSLQGAMDAEAFF.